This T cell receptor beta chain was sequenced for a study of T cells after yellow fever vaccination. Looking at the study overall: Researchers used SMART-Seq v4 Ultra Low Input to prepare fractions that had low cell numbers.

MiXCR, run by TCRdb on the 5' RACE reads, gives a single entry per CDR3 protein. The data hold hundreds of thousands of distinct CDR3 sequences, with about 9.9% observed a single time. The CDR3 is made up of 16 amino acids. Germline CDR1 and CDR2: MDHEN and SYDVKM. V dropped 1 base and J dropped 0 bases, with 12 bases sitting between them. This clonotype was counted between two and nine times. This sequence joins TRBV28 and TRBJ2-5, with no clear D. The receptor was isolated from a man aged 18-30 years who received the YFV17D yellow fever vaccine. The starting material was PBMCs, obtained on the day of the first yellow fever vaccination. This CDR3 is CASSLLVGSYQETQYF. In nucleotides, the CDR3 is TGTGCCAGCAGTTTATTAGTAGGATCGTACCAAGAGACCCAGTACTTC.